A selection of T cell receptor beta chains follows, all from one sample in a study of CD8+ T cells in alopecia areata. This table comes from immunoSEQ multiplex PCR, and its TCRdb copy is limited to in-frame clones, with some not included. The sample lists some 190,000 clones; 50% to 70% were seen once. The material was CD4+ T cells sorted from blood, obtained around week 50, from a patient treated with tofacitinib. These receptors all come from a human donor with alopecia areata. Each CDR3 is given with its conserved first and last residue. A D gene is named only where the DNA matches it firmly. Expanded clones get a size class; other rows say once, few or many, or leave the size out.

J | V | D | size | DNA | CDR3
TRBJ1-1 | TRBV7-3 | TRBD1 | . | TGTGCCAGCAGCCGGGACAGGGGGCAGGGCACTGAAGCTTTCTTT | CASSRDRGQGTEAFF
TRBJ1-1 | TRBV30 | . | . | TGTGCCTGGACCGTGGGGTGGGGCACTGAAGCTTTCTTT | CAWTVGWGTEAFF
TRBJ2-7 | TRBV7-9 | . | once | TGTGCCGGCGAGCCTTTGGGCTACGAGCAGTACTTC | CAGEPLGYEQYF
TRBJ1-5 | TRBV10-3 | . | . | TGTGCCATCAGTGATGGGCAGGGCAATCAGCCCCAGCATTTT | CAISDGQGNQPQHF
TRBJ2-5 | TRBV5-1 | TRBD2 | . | TGCGCCAGCAGCCTACTAGCGGGGTTTCCAGAGACCCAGTACTTC | CASSLLAGFPETQYF
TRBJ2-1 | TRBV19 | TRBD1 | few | TGTGCCAGTAGGCAAGGACAGGGTTTCAATGAGCAGTTCTTC | CASRQGQGFNEQFF
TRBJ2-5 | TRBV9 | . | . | TGTGCCAGCAGCGAAGGCTGGGAGACCCAGTACTTC | CASSEGWETQYF
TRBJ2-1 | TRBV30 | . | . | TGTGCCTGGACCGCGGACTCACACCCCCTCAATGAGCAGTTCTTC | CAWTADSHPLNEQFF
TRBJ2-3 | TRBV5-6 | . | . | TGTGCCAGAAATTACAAAGATACGCAGTATTTT | CARNYKDTQYF
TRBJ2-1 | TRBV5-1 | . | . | TGCGCCAGCAGGGGGAATGAGCAGTTCTTC | CASRGNEQFF
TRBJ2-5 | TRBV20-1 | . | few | TGCAGTGCTGGGCAAGAGACCCAGTACTTC | CSAGQETQYF
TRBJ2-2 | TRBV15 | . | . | TGTGCCACCAGCACAAACCTTGGTGTCAGGGGGGAGCTGTTTTTT | CATSTNLGVRGELFF
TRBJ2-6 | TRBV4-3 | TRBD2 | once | TGCGCCAGCAGCCGCTCCACGGCACCGGGACTAGCGGCCTCTGGGGCCAACGTCCTGACTTTC | CASSRSTAPGLAASGANVLTF
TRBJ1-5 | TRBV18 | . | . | TGTGCCAGCTCAATCTCGGGCCTTAGCAATCAGCCCCAGCATTTT | CASSISGLSNQPQHF
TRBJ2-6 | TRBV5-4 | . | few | TGTGCCAGCAGCTCCCGGGGTTCTGGGGCCAACGTCCTGACTTTC | CASSSRGSGANVLTF
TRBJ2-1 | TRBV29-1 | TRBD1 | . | TGCAGCGCCGGGACAGCTATAAGTGAGCAGTTCTTC | CSAGTAISEQFF
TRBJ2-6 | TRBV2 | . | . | TGTGCCAGCAGTGAACTGGTGCCTGGGGCCAACGTCCTGACTTTC | CASSELVPGANVLTF
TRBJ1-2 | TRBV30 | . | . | TGTGCCCAATCAGGGGCACCCTATGGCTACACCTTC | CAQSGAPYGYTF
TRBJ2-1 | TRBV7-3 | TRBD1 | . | TGTGCCAGCAGCTTGGGGACAGAATACAATGAGCAGTTCTTC | CASSLGTEYNEQFF
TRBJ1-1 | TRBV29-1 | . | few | TGCAGCGCTGTACAGGACATCGACACTGAAGCTTTCTTT | CSAVQDIDTEAFF
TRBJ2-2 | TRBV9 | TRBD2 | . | TGTGCCAGCAGCCTAAGACTAGCGGAGAACACCGGGGAGCTGTTTTTT | CASSLRLAENTGELFF
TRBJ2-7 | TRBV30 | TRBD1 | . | TGTGCCTGGAGTAAAGGGGAGGACAGGGTGAACGAGCAGTACTTC | CAWSKGEDRVNEQYF
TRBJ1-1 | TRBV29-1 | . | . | TGCAGCGTTCGGAGCAGGTACACTGAAGCTTTCTTT | CSVRSRYTEAFF
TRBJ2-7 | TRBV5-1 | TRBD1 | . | TGCGCCAGCAGCTTGTTGACAGGGGGTTCCTACGAGCAGTACTTC | CASSLLTGGSYEQYF
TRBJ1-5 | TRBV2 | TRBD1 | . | TGTGCCAGCAGTCCCGGGACAGGGGGCGAGCAGCCCCAGCATTTT | CASSPGTGGEQPQHF
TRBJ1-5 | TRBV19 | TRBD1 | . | TGTGCCAGTAGTCTTATGACAGGGGACAATCAGCCCCAGCATTTT | CASSLMTGDNQPQHF
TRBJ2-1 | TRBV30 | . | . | TGTGCCTCTCCCACAGGGATCGGTGAGCAGTTCTTC | CASPTGIGEQFF
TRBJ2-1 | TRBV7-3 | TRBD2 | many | TGTGCCAGCAGCCCCGCCCCAAGCGGGGGGGCCTTGGAGCAGTTCTTC | CASSPAPSGGALEQFF
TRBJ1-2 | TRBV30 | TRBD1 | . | TGTGCCTGGAGGCGACAGGGCCCCGTCTCGCACACCTTC | CAWRRQGPVSHTF
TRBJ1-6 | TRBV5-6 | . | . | TGTGCCAGCAGCTTGGCTGGGGCGCGTTCACCCCTCCACTTT | CASSLAGARSPLHF
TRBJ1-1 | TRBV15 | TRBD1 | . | TGTGCCACCAGCAGAGTTAGACAGGGAACTGAAGCTTTCTTT | CATSRVRQGTEAFF
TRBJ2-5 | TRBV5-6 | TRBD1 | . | TGTGCCAGCCGCGGGGACAGGACTTACGAGACCCAGTACTTC | CASRGDRTYETQYF